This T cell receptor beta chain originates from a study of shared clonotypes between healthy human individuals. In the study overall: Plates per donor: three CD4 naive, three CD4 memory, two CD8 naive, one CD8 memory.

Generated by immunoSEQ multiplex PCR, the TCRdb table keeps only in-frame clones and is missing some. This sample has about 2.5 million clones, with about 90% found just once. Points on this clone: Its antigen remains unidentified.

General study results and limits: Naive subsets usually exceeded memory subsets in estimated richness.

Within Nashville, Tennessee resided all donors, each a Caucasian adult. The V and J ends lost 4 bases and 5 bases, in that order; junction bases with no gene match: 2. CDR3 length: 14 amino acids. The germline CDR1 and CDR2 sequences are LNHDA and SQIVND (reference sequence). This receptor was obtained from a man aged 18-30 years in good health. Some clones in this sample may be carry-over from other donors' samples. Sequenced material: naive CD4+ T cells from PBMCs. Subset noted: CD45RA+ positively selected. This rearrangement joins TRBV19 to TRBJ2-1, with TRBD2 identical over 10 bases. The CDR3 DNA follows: TGTGCCAGTAGTAGGCTAGCGGGAGACAATGAGCAGTTCTTC. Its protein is CASSRLAGDNEQFF.